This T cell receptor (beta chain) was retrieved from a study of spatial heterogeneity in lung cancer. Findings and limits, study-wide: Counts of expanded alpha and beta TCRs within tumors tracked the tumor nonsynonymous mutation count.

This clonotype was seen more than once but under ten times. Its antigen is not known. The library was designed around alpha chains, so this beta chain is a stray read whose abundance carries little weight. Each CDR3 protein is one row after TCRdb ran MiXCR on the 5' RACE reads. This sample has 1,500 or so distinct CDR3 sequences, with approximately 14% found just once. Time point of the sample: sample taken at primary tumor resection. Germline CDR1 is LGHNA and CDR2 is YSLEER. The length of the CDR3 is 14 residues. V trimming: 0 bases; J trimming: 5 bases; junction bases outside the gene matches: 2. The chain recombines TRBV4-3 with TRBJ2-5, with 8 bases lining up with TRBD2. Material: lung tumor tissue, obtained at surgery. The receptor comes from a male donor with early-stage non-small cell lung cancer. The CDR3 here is CASSQDSSGETQYF. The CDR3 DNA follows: TGCGCCAGCAGCCAAGACTCTAGCGGGGAGACCCAGTACTTC.